The 17 T cell receptor beta chains below were found in one sample sequenced in a study of T cell responses to AZD1222 COVID-19 vaccine. Sequenced by immunoSEQ multiplex PCR; TCRdb stores in-frame clones only, minus some. The sample shows about 140,000 clones, around 89% of them seen only once. The sample here was peripheral blood, taken 28 days after the second AZD1222 dose. These receptors were obtained from an adult who received the AZD1222 COVID-19 vaccine.

J is TRBJ2-2 and V is TRBV19; the D gene is possibly TRBD2 (5 bases). Trimming stripped 10 bases from V and 6 bases from J, with 15 bases between. Germline V gene lookup returns CDR1 LNHDA and CDR2 SQIVND (reference sequence). This CDR3 is built from 13 residues. The chain's CDR3 is CATRPTRAGELFF. The CDR3, as DNA: TGTGCCACCCGCCCCACTAGAGCCGGGGAGCTGTTTTTT.

The chain is built from TRBV28 and TRBJ1-2; possibly TRBD1 for D (6 bases). V lost 3 bases to trimming and J lost 11 bases, with 19 bases between them. The CDR3 is 14 residues long. CDR1 MDHEN and CDR2 SYDVKM come from the germline V gene. The CDR3 loop is CASSFRGGRPGYTF. CDR3 coding DNA: TGTGCCAGCAGTTTTCGAGGGGGGCGGCCGGGTTACACCTTC.

The V gene is TRBV10-2, the J gene TRBJ2-5; TRBD2 might be the D (6 bases). Germline V gene sequence: CDR1 WSHSY, CDR2 SAAADI. Trimming left V 4 bases short and J 1 base short, with 10 bases between. The CDR3 covers 14 residues. The CDR3 coding sequence is TGCGCCAGCAGTGGGGGGGACGGCCAAGAGACCCAGTACTTC. The encoded protein is CASSGGDGQETQYF.

This chain links TRBV25-1 with TRBJ1-1; possible D gene TRBD1, 6 bases. V dropped 7 bases and J dropped 5 bases, with 23 bases sitting between them. The CDR3 extends over 16 amino acids. Germline CDR1 reads MGHDK; CDR2 reads SYGVNS. DNA for the CDR3: TGTGCCAGCACAGACAGAGGACAGACCCCGAGGACTGAAGCTTTCTTT. Its protein is CASTDRGQTPRTEAFF.

This chain connects TRBV7-8 to TRBJ1-5, with D possibly matching TRBD1 (6 bases). This CDR3 spans 15 amino acids. The V gene's germline CDR1 is SGHVS and CDR2 FQNEAQ. V lost 5 bases and J 0 bases, leaving 11 bases between the germline ends. CDR3 in DNA: TGTGCCAGCAGCCCGAGGGGGTATAGCAATCAGCCCCAGCATTTT. This translates into CASSPRGYSNQPQHF.

This clone has a handful of counts. J is TRBJ1-1 and V is TRBV18, with D possibly being TRBD1 (5 bases). CDR1 KGHSH and CDR2 LQKENI come from the germline V gene. Trimming removed 6 bases from V and 6 bases from J, with 11 bases in between. This CDR3 contains 12 residues. The CDR3 DNA sequence: TGTGCCAGCTCGGAGTCGGGGCCTGAAGCTTTCTTT. Translation: CASSESGPEAFF.

V gene TRBV4-3 combines with J gene TRBJ2-7; TRBD1 aligns across 7 bases. CDR1 LGHNA and CDR2 YSLEER come from the germline V gene. This CDR3 has 14 amino acids. V gave up 4 bases and J gave up 1 base; unmatched junction bases: 4. The CDR3 spells CASSPRQGSYEQYF. As DNA, the CDR3 is TGCGCCAGCAGCCCGCGACAGGGATCCTACGAGCAGTACTTC.

V and J are TRBV11-1 and TRBJ1-2; TRBD1 might be the D (5 bases). The germline V gene has CDR1 SGHAT and CDR2 FQDESV (reference sequence). There are 14 residues in the CDR3. With 5 bases removed from V and 6 bases from J, the gap between germline ends came to 16 bases. As DNA, the CDR3 is TGTGCCAGCAGCCTAAATTTTATGGGGGATGGCTACACCTTC. This translates into CASSLNFMGDGYTF.

CDR3 coding DNA: TGTGCCAGCAGCCTTTTGGCCGGCGGAGGGGGCGCGAATACGCAGTATTTT. Protein product: CASSLLAGGGGANTQYF. This rearrangement joins TRBV13 to TRBJ2-3; D is possibly TRBD1 (7 bases). The CDR3 consists of 17 residues. Germline assignment: CDR1 PRHDT and CDR2 FYEKMQ (reference sequence). V lost 5 bases, J lost 7 bases, and 25 bases lay in between.

The sample holds one count of this clone. The rearrangement joins TRBV7-9 to TRBJ1-1; D is perhaps TRBD1 (5 bases). V was trimmed by 4 bases and J by 9 bases, leaving 15 bases between them. The V gene's germline CDR1 is SEHNR and CDR2 FQNEAQ (reference sequence). CDR3 size: 13 residues. The CDR3 is CASSSGTLLKAFF. CDR3 coding DNA: TGTGCCAGCAGCTCCGGGACTCTGCTTAAAGCTTTCTTT.

The rearrangement joins TRBV18 to TRBJ1-4, with D maybe TRBD1 (6 bases). This CDR3 has 15 amino acids. V was pared by 4 bases and J by 2 bases, with 11 bases between. CDR1 and CDR2 from the germline V gene are KGHSH and LQKENI. The CDR3 is CASSQQGLTNEKLFF. The DNA of the CDR3 is TGTGCCAGCTCACAACAGGGATTGACTAATGAAAAACTGTTTTTT.

The chain links TRBV7-3 to TRBJ1-2, with 10 nucleotides matching TRBD1. Germline-derived CDR1 and CDR2 are SGHTA and FQGTGA. The CDR3 runs to 15 residues. V shed 2 bases and J 3 bases; nucleotides not matched to a gene: 3. CDR3 loop: CASSLGQGEDYGYTF. CDR3 coding DNA: TGTGCCAGCAGCTTAGGACAGGGGGAGGACTATGGCTACACCTTC. The complete variable domain, with remaining parts taken from reference TRBV7-3 and TRBJ1-2, reads GAGVSQTPSNKVTEKGKYVELRCDPISGHTALYWYRQSLGQGPEFLIYFQGTGAADDSGLPNDRFFAVRPEGSVSTLKIQRTERGDSAVYLCASSLGQGEDYGYTFGSGTRLTVV.

Of note for this clone: Other DNA variants within this sample encode the same CDR3. In nucleotides, the CDR3 is TGTGCCAGCAGCTTGCGGGAGTATGGCTACACCTTC. This gives the protein CASSLREYGYTF. V gene TRBV5-6 combines with J gene TRBJ1-2, with D hard to call. The V end lost 1 base, the J end lost 5 bases, and 6 bases lay between the germline ends. CDR1 and CDR2 (germline): SGHDT, YYEEEE. The CDR3 loop spans 12 amino acids.

This clone was seen a few times. The chain combines TRBV7-2 with TRBJ2-6; D remains unclear. Germline V lookup: CDR1 SGHTA, CDR2 FQGNSA. The CDR3 is made up of 16 amino acids. Trimming stripped 4 bases from V and 0 bases from J, with 10 bases between. CDR3: CASSSGRYSGANVLTF. The CDR3 DNA sequence: TGTGCCAGCAGCTCCGGACGGTACTCTGGGGCCAACGTCCTGACTTTC.

This clone was counted a single time. The J gene is TRBJ2-7, the V gene TRBV28, with TRBD2 identical over 11 bases. The trim removed 1 base at V and 2 bases at J, leaving 7 bases unmatched. The CDR3 length is 17 residues. In germline, CDR1 is MDHEN, CDR2 SYDVKM. CDR3 protein: CASSLLLAGAGTYEQYF. CDR3 nucleotides: TGTGCCAGCAGTTTATTACTAGCGGGGGCCGGAACCTACGAGCAGTACTTC. Full variable domain (rest looked up from reference TRBV28 and TRBJ2-7): DVKVTQSSRYLVKRTGEKVFLECVQDMDHENMFWYRQDPGLGLRLIYFSYDVKMKEKGDIPEGYSVSREKKERFSLILESASTNQTSMYLCASSLLLAGAGTYEQYFGPGTRLTVT.

The V call is TRBV28, the J call TRBJ1-4; unclear D gene. V dropped 10 bases and J dropped 6 bases, with 12 bases sitting between them. The germline V gene has CDR1 MDHEN and CDR2 SYDVKM. CDR3 length: 12 amino acids. CDR3 bases: TGTGCCACCACAGCTTCCGATGAAAAACTGTTTTTT. Its protein is CATTASDEKLFF.

The chain links TRBV11-2 to TRBJ2-7, with D tentatively TRBD1 (5 bases). Per the germline V gene, CDR1 is SGHAT and CDR2 is FQNNGV. The CDR3 runs 11 residues. The V end lost 5 bases, the J end lost 5 bases, and 7 bases lay between the germline ends. The CDR3, as DNA: TGTGCCAGCAGCCTAGGGGACGAGCAGTACTTC. It specifies CASSLGDEQYF.